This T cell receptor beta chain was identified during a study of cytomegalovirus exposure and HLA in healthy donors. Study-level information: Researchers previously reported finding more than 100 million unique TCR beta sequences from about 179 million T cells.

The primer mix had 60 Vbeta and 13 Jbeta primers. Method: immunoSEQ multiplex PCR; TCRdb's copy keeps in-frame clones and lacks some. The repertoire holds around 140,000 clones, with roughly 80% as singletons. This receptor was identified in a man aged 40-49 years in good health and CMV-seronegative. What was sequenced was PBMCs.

This CDR3 reads CASSPGGKLFF. CDR3 nucleotide sequence: TGTGCCAGCAGTCCGGGGGGGAAACTGTTTTTT. The chain recombines TRBV7-2 with TRBJ1-4; TRBD1 is a possible D gene (5 bases). V lost 6 bases to trimming and J lost 11 bases, with 10 bases between them. The CDR3 runs to 11 residues. Germline CDR1 reads SGHTA; CDR2 reads FQGNSA. Drawing the rest from reference TRBV7-2 and TRBJ1-4, the complete variable domain is GAGVSQSPSNKVTEKGKDVELRCDPISGHTALYWYRQSLGQGLEFLIYFQGNSAPDKSGLPSDRFSAERTGGSVSTLTIQRTQQEDSAVYLCASSPGGKLFFGSGTQLSVL.